The rows below give T cell receptor beta chains drawn from one sample of a study of blood T cells in healthy people across ages. TCRdb reanalysed the 5' RACE reads using MiXCR and keeps one entry per CDR3 protein. The sample lists some 1.4 million distinct CDR3 sequences; roughly 45% were seen once. Sample: blood. These TCRs come from a woman aged 18-29 years in good health. The CDR3 runs from the conserved cysteine through the conserved F or W. The D gene is left open where the match is weak. A row's size may be missing; if present it is once, few, many or a size class.

j_call clone_size v_call d_call cdr3_aa cdr3_nt
TRBJ1-5 - TRBV6-5 - CASSRDRSYQPQHF TGTGCCAGCAGTCGTGACAGGAGCTATCAGCCCCAGCATTTT
TRBJ2-7 few TRBV5-1 - CASSERVASYEQYF TGCGCCAGCAGCGAGCGGGTCGCCTCCTACGAGCAGTACTTC
TRBJ2-1 - TRBV6-6 TRBD2 CASSYRTSANNEQFF TGTGCCAGCAGTTATAGGACTAGCGCGAACAATGAGCAGTTCTTC
TRBJ2-7 - TRBV5-5 TRBD2 CASNLRGSYEQYF TGTGCCAGCAACTTGCGGGGGTCCTACGAGCAGTACTTC
TRBJ2-7 - TRBV7-2 - CASSSVGYNEQYF TGTGCCAGCAGCTCGGTAGGCTACAATGAGCAGTACTTC
TRBJ2-1 - TRBV11-2 TRBD2 CASSPGTITYNEQFF TGTGCCAGCAGCCCCGGGACTATAACCTACAATGAGCAGTTCTTC
TRBJ2-7 - TRBV5-1 - CASSFSVTPRSYEQYF TGCGCCAGCAGCTTCAGTGTCACTCCCCGGTCCTACGAGCAGTACTTC
TRBJ2-2 - TRBV14 - CASSQGCSNTGELFF TGTGCCAGCAGCCAGGGATGTTCGAACACCGGGGAGCTGTTTTTT
TRBJ2-3 - TRBV5-1 - CASSPGGSSRVSDTQYF TGCGCCAGCAGCCCTGGGGGTAGCAGTCGAGTATCAGATACGCAGTATTTT
TRBJ2-5 - TRBV4-1 TRBD2 CASSQGRLAGSSPYNEQYF TGCGCCAGCAGCCAAGGTCGGCTAGCGGGGTCCTCCCCCTACAATGAGCAGTACTTC
TRBJ2-1 - TRBV5-1 TRBD1 CASSQRGQGALKQTNEQFF TGCGCCAGCAGCCAGCGCGGACAGGGGGCACTTAAACAAACGAATGAGCAGTTCTTC
TRBJ1-2 - TRBV28 - CASSFSSNYGYTF TGTGCCAGCAGTTTTTCATCGAACTATGGCTACACCTTC
TRBJ2-3 few TRBV4-2 TRBD2 CASSPERGNTDTQYF TGTGCCAGCAGCCCCGAGCGGGGGAACACAGATACGCAGTATTTT
TRBJ2-7 - TRBV25-1 - CASSEGGGWGAYNEQYF TGTGCCAGCAGTGAAGGGGGAGGGTGGGGGGCCTACAATGAGCAGTACTTC
TRBJ2-5 - TRBV19 TRBD1 CAGSTGGQETQYF TGTGCCGGATCTACAGGGGGCCAAGAGACCCAGTACTTC
TRBJ2-5 few TRBV7-2 TRBD2 CASSLAQGSGETQYF TGTGCCAGCAGCTTAGCCCAGGGTAGCGGGGAGACCCAGTACTTC
TRBJ2-7 - TRBV6-1 - CASSEIGLQTYEQYF TGTGCCAGCAGTGAAATTGGACTACAAACCTACGAGCAGTACTTC
TRBJ2-1 few TRBV4-2 - CASSALGRSSYNEQFF TGTGCCAGCAGCGCCTTAGGGCGCAGCTCCTACAATGAGCAGTTCTTC
TRBJ1-3 - TRBV6-6 - CASSYSGLSSGNTIYF TGTGCCAGCAGTTACTCGGGCTTGAGCTCTGGAAACACCATATATTTT
TRBJ2-1 - TRBV4-2 TRBD1 CASSQADREQFF TGTGCCAGCAGCCAAGCGGACAGGGAGCAGTTCTTC
TRBJ2-5 - TRBV12-3/TRBV12-4 TRBD2 CASSPFSGTSGTWETQYF TGTGCCAGCAGCCCCTTCAGCGGGACTAGCGGGACGTGGGAGACCCAGTACTTC
TRBJ2-2 - TRBV29-1 TRBD2 CSVEDPSSGGAIRPGELFF TGCAGCGTTGAAGACCCCTCTAGCGGGGGGGCCATAAGGCCCGGGGAGCTGTTTTTT
TRBJ1-1 - TRBV4-1 - CASSHPLRGKNTEAFF TGCGCCAGCAGCCACCCCCTACGGGGAAAGAACACTGAAGCTTTCTTT
TRBJ2-3 few TRBV12-3/TRBV12-4 TRBD2 CASSFRGVGSDTQYF TGTGCCAGCAGTTTCCGGGGGGTCGGGTCAGATACGCAGTATTTT
TRBJ1-4 few TRBV7-9 - CASRPLGINEKLFF TGTGCCAGCAGGCCCCTGGGGATCAATGAAAAACTGTTTTTT
TRBJ2-2 many TRBV7-2 - CASSLDAGELFF TGTGCCAGCAGCTTGGATGCCGGGGAGCTGTTTTTT
TRBJ1-1 - TRBV28 - CASNPGPRLNTEAFF TGTGCCAGCAACCCGGGCCCCCGGTTGAACACTGAAGCTTTCTTT
TRBJ2-7 few TRBV4-1 - CASSPEGGATYEQYF TGCGCCAGCAGCCCCGAAGGAGGGGCGACCTACGAGCAGTACTTC
TRBJ2-1 - TRBV5-5 - CASFTQGSSYNEQFF TGTGCCAGCTTTACACAGGGAAGCTCCTACAATGAGCAGTTCTTC
TRBJ2-3 - TRBV5-1 TRBD2 CASTEGLARDTQYF TGCGCCAGCACTGAGGGACTAGCGCGAGATACGCAGTATTTT
TRBJ2-6 - TRBV6-5 - CAISSQPVTGANVLTF TGTGCCATCAGCTCCCAACCCGTTACTGGGGCCAACGTCCTGACTTTC
TRBJ2-3 few TRBV20-1 - CSACVGSSTDTQYF TGCAGTGCTTGTGTAGGATCTAGCACAGATACGCAGTATTTT
TRBJ2-7 - TRBV29-1 TRBD1 CSVELVGGLNEQYF TGCAGCGTTGAACTTGTAGGGGGCCTGAACGAGCAGTACTTC
TRBJ2-1 - TRBV7-8 TRBD2 CASSLVLRTSSYNEQFF TGTGCCAGCAGCTTAGTTCTCCGGACTAGCAGCTACAATGAGCAGTTCTTC
TRBJ2-3 - TRBV29-1 TRBD2 CSVLGLAGGPDTQYF TGCAGCGTATTAGGACTAGCGGGAGGGCCAGATACGCAGTATTTT
TRBJ2-1 - TRBV9 TRBD1 CASSRTGTESSYNEQFF TGTGCCAGCTCCCGTACCGGGACAGAGAGCTCCTACAATGAGCAGTTCTTC
TRBJ2-1 - TRBV20-1 TRBD2 CSAVRHIGTSGELSEQFF TGCAGTGCTGTCCGTCATATAGGGACTAGCGGGGAATTGAGTGAGCAGTTCTTC
TRBJ2-1 - TRBV5-1 - CASSFDGNEQFF TGCGCCAGCAGCTTCGACGGAAATGAGCAGTTCTTC
TRBJ1-6 - TRBV6-9 - CASSSLFQGTNSPLHF TGTGCCAGCAGTTCTTTATTCCAGGGGACTAATTCACCCCTCCACTTT
TRBJ1-1 many TRBV7-9 - CASSLSAADTEAFF TGTGCCAGCAGCTTAAGCGCCGCGGACACTGAAGCTTTCTTT
TRBJ1-1 few TRBV5-1 - CASSLDGRWGTEAFF TGCGCCAGCAGCTTGGATGGGAGGTGGGGCACTGAAGCTTTCTTT
TRBJ1-2 - TRBV6-5 TRBD1 CASSYRRDRGLTGYTF TGTGCCAGCAGTTACCGCCGGGACAGGGGGCTTACTGGCTACACCTTC
TRBJ1-5 - TRBV7-2 TRBD1 CASSMTGINQPQHF TGTGCCAGCAGCATGACAGGGATCAATCAGCCCCAGCATTTT
TRBJ2-3 few TRBV5-6 TRBD1 CASTLDRGDTQYF TGTGCCAGCACCCTGGACAGGGGAGATACGCAGTATTTT
TRBJ2-1 few TRBV3-1 - CASSQVAGANNEQFF TGTGCCAGCAGCCAAGTTGCGGGGGCTAACAATGAGCAGTTCTTC
TRBJ1-2 few TRBV6-2/TRBV6-3 TRBD1 CASSPNRGDGYTF TGTGCCAGCAGTCCGAACAGGGGAGATGGCTACACCTTC
TRBJ1-1 - TRBV7-2 - CTSSQYGPEAFF TGTACCAGCAGCCAATATGGCCCCGAAGCTTTCTTT
TRBJ2-1 - TRBV27 TRBD1 CASSLRQGVQFF TGTGCCAGCAGTCTTCGACAGGGAGTGCAGTTCTTC
TRBJ1-1 once TRBV7-9 TRBD1 CASSLGQGKDTEAFF TGTGCCAGCAGCTTAGGACAGGGAAAGGACACTGAAGCTTTCTTT
TRBJ2-5 - TRBV20-1 - CSAVWSQETQYF TGCAGTGCTGTCTGGAGTCAAGAGACCCAGTACTTC